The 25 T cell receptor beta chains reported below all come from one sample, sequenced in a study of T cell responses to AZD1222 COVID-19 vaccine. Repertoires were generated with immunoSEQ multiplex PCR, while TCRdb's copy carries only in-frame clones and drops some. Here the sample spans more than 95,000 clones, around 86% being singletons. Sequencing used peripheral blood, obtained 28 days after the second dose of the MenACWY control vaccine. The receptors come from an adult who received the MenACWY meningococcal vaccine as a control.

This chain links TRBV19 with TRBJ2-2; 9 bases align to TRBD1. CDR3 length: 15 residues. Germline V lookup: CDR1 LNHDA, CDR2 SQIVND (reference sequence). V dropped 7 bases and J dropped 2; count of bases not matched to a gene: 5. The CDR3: CASTTQGANTGELFF. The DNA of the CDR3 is TGTGCCAGTACCACACAGGGGGCTAACACCGGGGAGCTGTTTTTT. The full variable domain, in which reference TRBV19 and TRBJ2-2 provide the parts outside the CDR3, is DGGITQSPKYLFRKEGQNVTLSCEQNLNHDAMYWYRQDPGQGLRLIYYSQIVNDFQKGDIAEGYSVSREKKESFPLTVTSAQKNPTAFYLCASTTQGANTGELFFGEGSRLTVL.

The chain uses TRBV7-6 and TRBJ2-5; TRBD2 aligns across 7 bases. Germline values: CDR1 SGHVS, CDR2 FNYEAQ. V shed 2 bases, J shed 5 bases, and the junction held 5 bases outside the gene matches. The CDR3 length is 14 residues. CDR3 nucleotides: TGTGCCAGCAGCTTACGACTAGCTTCCGAGACCCAGTACTTC. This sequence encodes CASSLRLASETQYF.

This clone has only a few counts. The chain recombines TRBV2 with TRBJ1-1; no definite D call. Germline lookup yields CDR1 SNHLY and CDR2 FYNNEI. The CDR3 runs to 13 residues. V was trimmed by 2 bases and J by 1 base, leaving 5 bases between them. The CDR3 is CASSENPNTEAFF. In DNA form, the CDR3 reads TGTGCCAGCAGTGAAAATCCGAACACTGAAGCTTTCTTT.

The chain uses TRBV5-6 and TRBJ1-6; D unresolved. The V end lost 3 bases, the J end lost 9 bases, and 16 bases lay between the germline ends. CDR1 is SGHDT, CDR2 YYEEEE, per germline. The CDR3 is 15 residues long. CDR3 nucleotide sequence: TGTGCCAGCAGCTGGTCGGACGACCTTATTTCACCCCTCCACTTT. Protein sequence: CASSWSDDLISPLHF.

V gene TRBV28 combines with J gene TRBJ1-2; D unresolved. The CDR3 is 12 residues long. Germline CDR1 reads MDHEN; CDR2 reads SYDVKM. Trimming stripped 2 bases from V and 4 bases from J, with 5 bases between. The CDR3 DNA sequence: TGTGCCAGCAGTTTAGAGGTCTATGGCTACACCTTC. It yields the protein CASSLEVYGYTF.

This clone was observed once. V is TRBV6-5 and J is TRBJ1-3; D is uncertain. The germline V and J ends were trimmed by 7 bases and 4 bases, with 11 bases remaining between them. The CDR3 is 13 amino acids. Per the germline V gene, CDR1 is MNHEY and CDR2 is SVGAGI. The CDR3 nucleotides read TGTGCCAGCATATGGGTGCGCGGAAACACCATATATTTT. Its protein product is CASIWVRGNTIYF.

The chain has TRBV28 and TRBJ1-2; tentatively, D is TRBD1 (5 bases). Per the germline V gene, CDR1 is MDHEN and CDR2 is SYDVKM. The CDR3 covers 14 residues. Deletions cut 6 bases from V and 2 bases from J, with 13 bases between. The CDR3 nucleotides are TGTGCCAGCAGACCCGGGCAGGGAAACTATGGCTACACCTTC. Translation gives CASRPGQGNYGYTF.

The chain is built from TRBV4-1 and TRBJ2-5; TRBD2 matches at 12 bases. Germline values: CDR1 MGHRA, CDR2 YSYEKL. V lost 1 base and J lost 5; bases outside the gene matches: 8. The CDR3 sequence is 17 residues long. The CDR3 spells CASSQVASGGAVETQYF. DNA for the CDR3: TGCGCCAGCAGCCAAGTAGCTAGCGGGGGGGCAGTTGAGACCCAGTACTTC.

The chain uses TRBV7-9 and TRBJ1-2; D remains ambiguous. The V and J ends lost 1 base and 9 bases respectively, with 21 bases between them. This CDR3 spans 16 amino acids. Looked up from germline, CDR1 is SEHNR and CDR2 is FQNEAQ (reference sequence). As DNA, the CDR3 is TGTGCCAGCAGCTTAGACTTAACGGACCGCTTGGAGAGCTACACCTTC. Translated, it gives CASSLDLTDRLESYTF.

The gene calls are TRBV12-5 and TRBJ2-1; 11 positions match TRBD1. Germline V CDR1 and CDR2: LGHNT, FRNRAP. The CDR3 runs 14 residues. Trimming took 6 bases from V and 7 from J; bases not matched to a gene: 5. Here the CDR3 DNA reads TGTGCTAGTGGCTCGGGACAGGGGGGAAATGAGCAGTTCTTC. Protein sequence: CASGSGQGGNEQFF.

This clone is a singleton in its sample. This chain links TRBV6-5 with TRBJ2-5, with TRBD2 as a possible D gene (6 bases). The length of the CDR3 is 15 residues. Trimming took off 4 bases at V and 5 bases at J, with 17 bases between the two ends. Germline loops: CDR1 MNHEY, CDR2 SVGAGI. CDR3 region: CASSWPSAGLETQYF. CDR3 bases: TGTGCCAGCAGTTGGCCTAGCGCGGGGTTGGAGACCCAGTACTTC.

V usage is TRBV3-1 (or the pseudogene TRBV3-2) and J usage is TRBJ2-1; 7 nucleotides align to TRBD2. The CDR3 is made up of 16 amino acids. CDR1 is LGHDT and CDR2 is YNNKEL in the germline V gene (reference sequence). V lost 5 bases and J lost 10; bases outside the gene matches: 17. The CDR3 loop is CASSAVGSGDLREQFF. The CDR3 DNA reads TGTGCCAGCAGCGCAGTCGGCAGCGGGGACCTTAGGGAGCAGTTCTTC.

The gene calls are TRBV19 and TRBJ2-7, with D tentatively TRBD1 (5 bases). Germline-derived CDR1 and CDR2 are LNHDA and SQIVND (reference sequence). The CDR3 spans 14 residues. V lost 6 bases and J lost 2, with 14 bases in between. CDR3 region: CASRSDSLAYEQYF. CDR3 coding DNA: TGTGCCAGTAGATCCGACAGCTTAGCCTACGAGCAGTACTTC. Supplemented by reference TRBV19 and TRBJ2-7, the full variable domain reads DGGITQSPKYLFRKEGQNVTLSCEQNLNHDAMYWYRQDPGQGLRLIYYSQIVNDFQKGDIAEGYSVSREKKESFPLTVTSAQKNPTAFYLCASRSDSLAYEQYFGPGTRLTVT.

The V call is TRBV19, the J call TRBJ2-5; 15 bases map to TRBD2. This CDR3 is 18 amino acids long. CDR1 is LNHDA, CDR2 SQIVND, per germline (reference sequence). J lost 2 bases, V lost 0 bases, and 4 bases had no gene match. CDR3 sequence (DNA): TGTGCCAGTAGTATAGACGGACTAGCGGGGGGGATTCAAGAGACCCAGTACTTC. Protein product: CASSIDGLAGGIQETQYF.

DNA of the CDR3: TGTGCCAGCAGCCAAACGACTAGCGGGGGCCGCAATGAGCAGTTCTTC. It codes for CASSQTTSGGRNEQFF. This rearrangement joins TRBV4-2 to TRBJ2-1, with TRBD2 matching 12 bases. V lost 2 bases and J lost 6; bases outside the gene matches: 5. The CDR3 covers 16 residues. CDR1 and CDR2 (germline): LGHNA, YNFKEQ.

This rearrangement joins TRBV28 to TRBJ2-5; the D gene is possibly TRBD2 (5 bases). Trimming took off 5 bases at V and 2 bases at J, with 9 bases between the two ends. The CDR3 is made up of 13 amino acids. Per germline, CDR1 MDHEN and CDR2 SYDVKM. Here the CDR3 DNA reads TGTGCCAGCAGTACCGGACTGCAAGAGACCCAGTACTTC. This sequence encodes CASSTGLQETQYF.

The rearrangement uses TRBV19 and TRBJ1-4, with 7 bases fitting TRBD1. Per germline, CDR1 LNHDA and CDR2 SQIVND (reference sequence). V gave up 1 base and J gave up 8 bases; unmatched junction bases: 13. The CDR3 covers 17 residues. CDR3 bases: TGTGCCAGTAGTATAGGACGTTTAGGGGGCGCCGAAGAAAAACTGTTTTTT. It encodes CASSIGRLGGAEEKLFF.

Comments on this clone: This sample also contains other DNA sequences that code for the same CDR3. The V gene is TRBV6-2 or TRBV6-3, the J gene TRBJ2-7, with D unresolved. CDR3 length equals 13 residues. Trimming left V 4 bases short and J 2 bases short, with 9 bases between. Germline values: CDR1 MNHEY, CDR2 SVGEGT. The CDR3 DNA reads TGTGCCAGCAGTTTGAGCCCCACCTACGAGCAGTACTTC. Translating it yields CASSLSPTYEQYF.

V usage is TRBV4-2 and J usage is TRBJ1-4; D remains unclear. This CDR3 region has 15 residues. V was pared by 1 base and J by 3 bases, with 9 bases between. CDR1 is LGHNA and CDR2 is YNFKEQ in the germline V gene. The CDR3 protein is CASSQAERPNEKLFF. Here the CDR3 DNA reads TGTGCCAGCAGCCAAGCCGAGAGACCTAATGAAAAACTGTTTTTT.

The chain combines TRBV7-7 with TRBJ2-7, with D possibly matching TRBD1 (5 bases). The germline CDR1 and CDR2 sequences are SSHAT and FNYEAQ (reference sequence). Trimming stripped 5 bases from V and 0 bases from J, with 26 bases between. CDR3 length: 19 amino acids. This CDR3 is CASSHQPRRQRYDSYEQYF. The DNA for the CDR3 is TGTGCCAGCAGCCACCAACCTCGGAGACAGAGATACGACTCCTACGAGCAGTACTTC.

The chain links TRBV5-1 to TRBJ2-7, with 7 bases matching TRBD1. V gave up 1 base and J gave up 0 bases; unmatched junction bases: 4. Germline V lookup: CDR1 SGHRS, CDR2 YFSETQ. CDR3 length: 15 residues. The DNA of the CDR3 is TGCGCCAGCAGCTTGACCGGGACAGCCTCCTACGAGCAGTACTTC. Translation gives CASSLTGTASYEQYF.

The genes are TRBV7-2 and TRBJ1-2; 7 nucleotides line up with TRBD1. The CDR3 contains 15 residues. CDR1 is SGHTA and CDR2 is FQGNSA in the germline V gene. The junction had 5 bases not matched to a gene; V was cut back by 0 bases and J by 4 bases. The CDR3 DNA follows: TGTGCCAGCAGCTTAGCAGGGGGCCCTACCTATGGCTACACCTTC. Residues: CASSLAGGPTYGYTF.

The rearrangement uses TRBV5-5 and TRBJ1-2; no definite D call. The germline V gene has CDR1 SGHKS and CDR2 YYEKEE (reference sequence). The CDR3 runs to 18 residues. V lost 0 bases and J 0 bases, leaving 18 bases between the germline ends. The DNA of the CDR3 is TGTGCCAGCAGCTTGGCGAGAGGGCAGGTGAGAACTAACTATGGCTACACCTTC. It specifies CASSLARGQVRTNYGYTF.

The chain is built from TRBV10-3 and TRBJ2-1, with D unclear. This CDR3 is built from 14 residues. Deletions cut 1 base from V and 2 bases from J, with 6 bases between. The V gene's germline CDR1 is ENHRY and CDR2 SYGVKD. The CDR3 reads CAISEYAAYNEQFF. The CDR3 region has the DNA TGTGCCATCAGTGAGTACGCGGCCTACAATGAGCAGTTCTTC.

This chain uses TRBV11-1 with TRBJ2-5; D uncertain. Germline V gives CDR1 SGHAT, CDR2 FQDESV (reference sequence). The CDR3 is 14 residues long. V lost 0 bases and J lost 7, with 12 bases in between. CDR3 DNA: TGTGCCAGCAGCTTAGCGATCCGGACGGGGACCCAGTACTTC. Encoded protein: CASSLAIRTGTQYF. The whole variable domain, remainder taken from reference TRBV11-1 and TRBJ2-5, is EAEVAQSPRYKITEKSQAVAFWCDPISGHATLYWYRQILGQGPELLVQFQDESVVDDSQLPKDRFSAERLKGVDSTLKIQPAELGDSAMYLCASSLAIRTGTQYFGPGTRLLVL.